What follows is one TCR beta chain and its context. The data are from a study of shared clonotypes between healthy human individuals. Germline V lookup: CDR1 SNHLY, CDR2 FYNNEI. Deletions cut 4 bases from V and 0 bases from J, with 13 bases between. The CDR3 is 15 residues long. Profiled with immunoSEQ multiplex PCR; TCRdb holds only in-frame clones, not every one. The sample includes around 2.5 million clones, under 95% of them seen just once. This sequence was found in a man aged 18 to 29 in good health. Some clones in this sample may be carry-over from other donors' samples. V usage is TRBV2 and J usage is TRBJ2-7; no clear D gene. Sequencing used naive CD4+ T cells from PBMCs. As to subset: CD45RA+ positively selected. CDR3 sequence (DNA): TGTGCCAGCAGTGGGTGGGCCTCAAGCTCCTACGAGCAGTACTTC. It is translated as CASSGWASSSYEQYF.